A single TCR beta chain is shown here with its context. The antigen is not known. The sample originates from a study of post-analysis software for immune sequencing data. General study findings and limits: For normalized Chao1 diversity, multiple sclerosis patients scored significantly lower than controls did. Samples from a shared batch, those prepared together, strongly co-clustered by F measure. TRBV segments more frequent in patients than in controls numbered roughly 5 and included TRBV5-6, TRBV5-1 and TRBV20-1.

The CDR3 is 14 amino acids. The ends were cut back, 1 base at V and 3 bases at J, with 6 bases in the middle. Germline lookup yields CDR1 SEHNR and CDR2 FQNEAQ (reference sequence). cDNA libraries for TCR beta contained unique molecular identifiers. Once about 0.95 to 10 million T cells were used, some 500,000 cDNA molecules resulted. One entry per CDR3 protein results from TCRdb running MiXCR on the PCR reads. The sample lists roughly 430,000 distinct CDR3 sequences, less than 40% occurring once. The sample was blood. The V and J genes are TRBV7-9 and TRBJ1-4, with D unresolved. This clonotype was sampled from a girl aged 2-10 years with multiple sclerosis. The CDR3 sequence is CASSLDGSNEKLFF. Here the CDR3 DNA reads TGTGCCAGCAGCTTAGACGGATCTAATGAAAAACTGTTTTTT.